This T cell receptor (beta chain) was recovered during a study of monozygotic twins with inflammatory bowel disease. General study points: Backing was not found for a single strong signal or clonotype associated with IBD.

TCRdb re-called the 5' RACE reads and gives one entry per CDR3 protein, without DNA. This table holds approximately 340,000 distinct CDR3 sequences. There are 15 residues in the CDR3. From germline, CDR1 is MNHEY and CDR2 SMNVEV (reference sequence). As concerns this clonotype: The antigen is undetermined.

V usage is TRBV27 and J usage is TRBJ2-7; TCRdb designates TRBD1, a call that cannot be tested without DNA. Material for sequencing was blood. This TCR came from a human donor with ulcerative colitis or Crohn's disease, or a healthy co-twin of an affected twin (not recorded which). CDR3 sequence reads: CASSLSSGDVYVQYF.